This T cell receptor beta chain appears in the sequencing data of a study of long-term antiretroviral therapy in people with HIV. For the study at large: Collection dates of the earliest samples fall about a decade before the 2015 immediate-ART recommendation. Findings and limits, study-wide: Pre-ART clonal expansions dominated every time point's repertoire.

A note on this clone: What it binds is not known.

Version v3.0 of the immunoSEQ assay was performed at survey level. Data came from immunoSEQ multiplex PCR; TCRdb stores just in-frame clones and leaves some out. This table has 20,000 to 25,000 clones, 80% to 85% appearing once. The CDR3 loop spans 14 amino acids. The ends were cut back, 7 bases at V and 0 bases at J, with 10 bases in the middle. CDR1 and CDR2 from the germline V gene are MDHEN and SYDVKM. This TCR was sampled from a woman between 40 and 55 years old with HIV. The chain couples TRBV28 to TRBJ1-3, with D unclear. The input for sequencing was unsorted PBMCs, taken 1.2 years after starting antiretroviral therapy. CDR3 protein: CASKNGYSGNTIYF. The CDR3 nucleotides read TGTGCCAGCAAGAATGGATACTCTGGAAACACCATATATTTT.